This T cell receptor beta chain was identified in a study of blood T cell repertoires in COVID-19. Background on the study: COVID-19 samples from acute and convalescent phases originated in the United States, Italy and Spain. T cells, B-cell-depleted T cells, or PBMCs supplied cDNA or gDNA.

In the original workflow: Counts of nucleated cells, estimated from reference gene primer amplification, were obtained. The method was immunoSEQ multiplex PCR; TCRdb's version includes in-frame clones alone and lacks a portion of them. Clone size and the V and J calls come from that table; the DNA yielded D and trimming. In the table there are about 75,000 clones, 88% of which are singletons. Sample: peripheral blood. This TCR derives from a human donor in a cohort sampled during active COVID-19.

This chain's CDR3 is CSVGGTSGITDTQYF. CDR3 DNA sequence: TGCAGCGTGGGAGGGACTAGCGGAATCACAGATACGCAGTATTTT. V usage is TRBV29-1 and J usage is TRBJ2-3; 11 bases map to TRBD2. The CDR3 totals 15 residues. Per the germline V gene, CDR1 is SQVTM and CDR2 is ANQGSEA. The J segment lost 2 bases and the V segment lost 6 bases, leaving 7 bases of the junction unmatched.